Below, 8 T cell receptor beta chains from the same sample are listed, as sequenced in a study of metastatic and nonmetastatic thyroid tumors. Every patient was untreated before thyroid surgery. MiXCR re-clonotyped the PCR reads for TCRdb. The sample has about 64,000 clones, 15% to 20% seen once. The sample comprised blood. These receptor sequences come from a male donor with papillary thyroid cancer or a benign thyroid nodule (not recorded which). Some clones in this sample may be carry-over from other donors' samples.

CDR3 amino acids: CASSLDGGTSGWSTDTQYF. The CDR3 DNA reads as TGCGCCAGCAGCTTGGACGGGGGGACTAGCGGGTGGAGCACAGATACGCAGTATTTT. V usage is TRBV5-1 and J usage is TRBJ2-3; 12 positions agree with TRBD2. V was clipped by 0 bases and J by 0 bases; unmatched bases: 8. The CDR3 has 19 residues. Per the germline V gene, CDR1 is SGHRS and CDR2 is YFSETQ.

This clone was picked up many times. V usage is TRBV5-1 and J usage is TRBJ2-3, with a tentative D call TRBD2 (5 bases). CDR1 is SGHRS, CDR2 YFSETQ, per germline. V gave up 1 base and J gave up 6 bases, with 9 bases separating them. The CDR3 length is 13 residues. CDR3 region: CASSLSGIDTQYF. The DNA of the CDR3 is TGCGCCAGCAGCTTGTCGGGGATCGATACGCAGTATTTT.

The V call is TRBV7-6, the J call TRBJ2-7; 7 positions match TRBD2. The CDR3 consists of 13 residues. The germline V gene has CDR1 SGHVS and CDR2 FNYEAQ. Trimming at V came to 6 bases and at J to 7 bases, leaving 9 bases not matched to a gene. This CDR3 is CASSSGAGREQYF. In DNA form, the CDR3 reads TGTGCCAGCAGTTCCGGGGCCGGGAGGGAGCAGTACTTC.

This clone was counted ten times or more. The CDR3 spells CASSAEQGISYEQYV. As DNA, the CDR3 is TGTGCCAGCAGCGCCGAACAGGGCATCTCCTACGAGCAGTACGTC. The chain carries TRBV7-6 and TRBJ2-7, with D maybe TRBD1 (6 bases). The CDR3 totals 15 residues. Germline V gene data show CDR1 as SGHVS and CDR2 as FNYEAQ. Trimming took off 5 bases at V and 0 bases at J, with 14 bases between the two ends.

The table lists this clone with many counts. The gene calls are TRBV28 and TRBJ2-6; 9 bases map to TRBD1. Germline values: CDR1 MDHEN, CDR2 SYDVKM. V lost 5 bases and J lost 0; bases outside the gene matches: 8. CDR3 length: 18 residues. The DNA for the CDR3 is TGTGCCAGCAGTGCCCGGACAGGGGTCGACTCTGGGGCCAACGTCCTGACTTTC. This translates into CASSARTGVDSGANVLTF.

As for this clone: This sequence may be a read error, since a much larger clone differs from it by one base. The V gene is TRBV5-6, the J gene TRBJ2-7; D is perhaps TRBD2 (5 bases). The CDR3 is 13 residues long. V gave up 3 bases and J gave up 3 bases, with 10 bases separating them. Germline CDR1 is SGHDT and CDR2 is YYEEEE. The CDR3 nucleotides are TGTGCCAGCAGCTCGGGATTTTACTACGAGCAGTACGTC. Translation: CASSSGFYYEQYV.

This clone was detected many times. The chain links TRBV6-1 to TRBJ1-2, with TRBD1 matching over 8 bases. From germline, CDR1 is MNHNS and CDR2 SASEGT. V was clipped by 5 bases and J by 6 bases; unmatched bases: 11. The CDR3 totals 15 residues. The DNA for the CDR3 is TGTGCCAGCAGTTCATGGGACAGGCGTGTGGATGGCTACACCTTC. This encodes CASSSWDRRVDGYTF.

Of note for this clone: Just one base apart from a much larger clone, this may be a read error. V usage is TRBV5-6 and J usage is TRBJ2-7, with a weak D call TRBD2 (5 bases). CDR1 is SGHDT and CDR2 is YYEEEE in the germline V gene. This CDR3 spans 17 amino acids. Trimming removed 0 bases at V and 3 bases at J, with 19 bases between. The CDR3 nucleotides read TGTGCCAGCAGCTTGGAAGATCAGCGGAGCAGCTACTACGAGCAGTACTTC. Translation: CASSLEDQRSSYYEQYF.